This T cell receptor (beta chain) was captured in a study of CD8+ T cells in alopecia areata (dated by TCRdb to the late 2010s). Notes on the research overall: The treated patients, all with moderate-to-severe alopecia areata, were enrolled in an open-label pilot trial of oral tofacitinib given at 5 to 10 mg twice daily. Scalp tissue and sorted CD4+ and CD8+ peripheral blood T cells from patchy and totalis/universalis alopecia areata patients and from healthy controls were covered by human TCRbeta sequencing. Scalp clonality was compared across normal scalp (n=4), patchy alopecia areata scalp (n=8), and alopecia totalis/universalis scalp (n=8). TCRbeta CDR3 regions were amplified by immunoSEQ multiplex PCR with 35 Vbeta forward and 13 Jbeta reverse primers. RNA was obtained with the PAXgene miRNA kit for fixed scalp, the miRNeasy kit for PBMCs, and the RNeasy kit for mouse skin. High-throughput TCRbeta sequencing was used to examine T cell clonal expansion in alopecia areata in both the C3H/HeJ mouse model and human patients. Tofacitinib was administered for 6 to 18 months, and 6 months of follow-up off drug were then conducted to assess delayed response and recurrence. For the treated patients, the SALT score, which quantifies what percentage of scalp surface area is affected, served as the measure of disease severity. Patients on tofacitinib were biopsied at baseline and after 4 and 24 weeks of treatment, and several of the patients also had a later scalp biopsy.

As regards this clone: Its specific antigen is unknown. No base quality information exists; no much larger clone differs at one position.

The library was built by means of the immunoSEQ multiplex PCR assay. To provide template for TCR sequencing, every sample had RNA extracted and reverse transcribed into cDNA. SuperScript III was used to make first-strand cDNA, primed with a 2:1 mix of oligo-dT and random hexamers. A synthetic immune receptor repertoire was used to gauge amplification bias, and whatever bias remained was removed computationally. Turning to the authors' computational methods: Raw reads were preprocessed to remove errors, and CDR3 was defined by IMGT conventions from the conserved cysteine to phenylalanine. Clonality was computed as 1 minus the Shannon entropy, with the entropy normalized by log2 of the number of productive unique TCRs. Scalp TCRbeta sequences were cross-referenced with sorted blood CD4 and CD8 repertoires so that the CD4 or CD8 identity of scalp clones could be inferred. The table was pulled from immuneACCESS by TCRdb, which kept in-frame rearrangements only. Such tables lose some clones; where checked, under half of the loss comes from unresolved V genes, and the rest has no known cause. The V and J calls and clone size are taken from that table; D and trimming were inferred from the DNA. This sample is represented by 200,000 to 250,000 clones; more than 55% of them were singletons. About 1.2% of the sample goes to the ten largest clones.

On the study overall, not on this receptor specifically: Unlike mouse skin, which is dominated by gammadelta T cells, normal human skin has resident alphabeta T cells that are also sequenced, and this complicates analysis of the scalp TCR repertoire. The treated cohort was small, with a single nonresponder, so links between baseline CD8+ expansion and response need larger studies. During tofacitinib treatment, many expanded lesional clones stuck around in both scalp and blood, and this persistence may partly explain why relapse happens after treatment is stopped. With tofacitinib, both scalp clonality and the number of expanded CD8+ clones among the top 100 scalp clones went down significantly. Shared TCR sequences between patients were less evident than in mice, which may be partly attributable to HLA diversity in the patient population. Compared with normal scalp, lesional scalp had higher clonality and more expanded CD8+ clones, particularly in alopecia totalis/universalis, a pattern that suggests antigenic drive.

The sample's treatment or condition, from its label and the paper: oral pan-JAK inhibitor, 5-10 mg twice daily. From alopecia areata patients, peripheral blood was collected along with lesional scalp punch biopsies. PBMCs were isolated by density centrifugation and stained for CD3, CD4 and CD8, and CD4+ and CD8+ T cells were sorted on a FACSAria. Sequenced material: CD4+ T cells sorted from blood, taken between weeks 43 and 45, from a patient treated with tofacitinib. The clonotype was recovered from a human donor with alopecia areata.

The CDR3 protein sequence reads: CASSEILNTEAFF. The sequenced DNA: TGTGCCAGCAGTGAGATCTTGAACACTGAAGCTTTCTTT. The chain is made from TRBV2 and TRBJ1-1, with the D gene call left open. Relative to germline, V is 3 bases shorter and J is 0 bases shorter, with 5 bases between their ends. From its cysteine to its phenylalanine, the CDR3 spans 13 amino acids. Kept here is only the CDR3 DNA, which spans 39 bases and is read in frame from base 1. Based on the germline V gene, the CDR1 and CDR2 sequences are SNHLY and FYNNEI. The entire variable domain, with the stretches around the CDR3 drawn from the reference TRBV2 and TRBJ1-1 proteins, is EPEVTQTPSHQVTQMGQEVILRCVPISNHLYFYWYRQILGQKVEFLVSFYNNEISEKSEIFDDQFSVERPDGSNFTLKIRSTKLEDSAMYFCASSEILNTEAFFGQGTRLTVV.